A selection of T cell receptor beta chains follows, all from one sample in a study of spatial heterogeneity in lung cancer. TCRdb called the 5' RACE reads again in MiXCR, with one record for every CDR3 protein. Among roughly 3,500 distinct CDR3 sequences listed, about an eighth were seen once. Sequenced material: lung tumor tissue, taken at surgery. Source of these receptors: a female donor with early-stage non-small cell lung cancer. Each CDR3 is given with its conserved first and last residue. D genes are given only for firm matches. Where a row states a size, it is once, few, many or the class of an expanded clone; other rows omit it.

TRBV6-5,medium-sized,TRBJ1-4,-,CASSYSQGEKLFF,TGTGCCAGCAGTTACTCCCAGGGGGAAAAACTGTTTTTT
TRBV12-3/TRBV12-4,many,TRBJ2-2,TRBD2,CASSPPSGANTGELFF,TGTGCCAGCAGTCCCCCTAGCGGGGCGAACACCGGGGAGCTGTTTTTT
TRBV6-5,many,TRBJ2-7,-,CARPTGHNNEQYF,TGTGCCAGACCTACAGGGCATAACAACGAGCAGTACTTC
TRBV24-1,many,TRBJ2-2,-,CATMRRNTGELFF,TGTGCCACCATGAGGCGGAACACCGGGGAGCTGTTTTTT
TRBV20-1,medium-sized,TRBJ1-5,TRBD1,CSAQTGRHQPQHF,TGCAGTGCCCAGACAGGGAGGCATCAGCCCCAGCATTTT
TRBV5-5,medium-sized,TRBJ1-3,-,CASSLWGAGNTIYF,TGTGCCAGCAGCTTGTGGGGGGCTGGAAACACCATATATTTT
TRBV5-1,medium-sized,TRBJ2-6,-,CASSLEGGLAGANVLTF,TGCGCCAGCAGCTTGGAGGGGGGGTTGGCTGGGGCCAACGTCCTGACTTTC
TRBV28,medium-sized,TRBJ1-2,-,CASGAQGGRYGYTF,TGTGCCAGCGGCGCACAAGGGGGGCGGTATGGCTACACCTTC
TRBV6-5,medium-sized,TRBJ2-1,TRBD2,CASSPRTSGYNEQFF,TGTGCCAGCAGTCCTAGGACTAGCGGTTACAATGAGCAGTTCTTC
TRBV20-1,-,TRBJ1-2,TRBD1,CSATRQGVGYTF,TGCAGTGCTACTAGACAGGGGGTTGGCTACACCTTC
TRBV19,few,TRBJ2-3,TRBD2,CASSIPPRLAGGTDTQYF,TGTGCCAGTAGTATTCCCCCCCGACTAGCGGGAGGGACAGATACGCAGTATTTT
TRBV7-2,medium-sized,TRBJ2-3,TRBD2,CASSFTSGGLTDTQYF,TGTGCCAGCAGCTTTACTAGCGGGGGCCTCACAGATACGCAGTATTTT
TRBV20-1,few,TRBJ1-2,-,CSAREGWDFPF,TGCAGTGCTAGAGAAGGCTGGGACTTCCCCTTC
TRBV5-6,medium-sized,TRBJ2-1,TRBD1,CASSLMVGTVDRGRYNEQFF,TGTGCCAGCAGCTTGATGGTCGGAACCGTTGACAGGGGGCGCTACAATGAGCAGTTCTTC
TRBV5-1,-,TRBJ2-3,TRBD1,CASSPVGQGRTDTQYF,TGCGCCAGCAGCCCAGTGGGACAGGGCCGCACAGATACGCAGTATTTT
TRBV5-1,medium-sized,TRBJ2-7,-,CASSLAGIQTYEQYF,TGCGCCAGCAGCTTGGCGGGAATCCAGACCTACGAGCAGTACTTC
TRBV7-6,-,TRBJ2-7,-,CASSLQPLSYEQYF,TGTGCCAGCAGCTTGCAGCCTTTGTCCTACGAGCAGTACTTC
TRBV4-1,medium-sized,TRBJ2-1,TRBD2,CASSQDGVGSGSDRNEQFF,TGCGCCAGCAGCCAAGATGGAGTTGGTAGCGGGAGTGATCGGAATGAGCAGTTCTTC
TRBV20-1,many,TRBJ2-2,TRBD1,CSARDKWTGGTGELFF,TGCAGTGCTAGAGATAAATGGACAGGGGGCACCGGGGAGCTGTTTTTT
TRBV7-2,medium-sized,TRBJ2-3,TRBD2,CASSPRRTSVTQYF,TGTGCCAGCAGTCCGCGGCGGACTAGCGTTACGCAGTATTTT
TRBV16,medium-sized,TRBJ2-4,-,CASSQSLGGSNWLYF,TGTGCCAGCAGCCAATCCCTGGGGGGATCGAATTGGTTGTACTTC
TRBV27,medium-sized,TRBJ2-2,-,CASSFEVNTGELFF,TGTGCCAGCAGTTTTGAAGTGAACACCGGGGAGCTGTTTTTT
TRBV19,many,TRBJ2-7,-,CASSKPPYEQYF,TGTGCCAGTAGCAAACCCCCCTACGAGCAGTACTTC
TRBV6-5,many,TRBJ2-5,-,CASSYRSGETQYF,TGTGCCAGCAGTTATCGGAGTGGGGAGACCCAGTACTTC
TRBV7-2,-,TRBJ2-1,-,CASSPAAPNEQFF,TGTGCCAGCAGCCCGGCAGCCCCGAATGAGCAGTTCTTC
TRBV18,medium-sized,TRBJ1-5,-,CASSLGSNQPQHF,TGTGCCAGCTCACTAGGGAGCAATCAGCCCCAGCATTTT
TRBV12-3/TRBV12-4,medium-sized,TRBJ1-2,TRBD1,CASSLGGQGSYGYTF,TGTGCCAGCAGTTTAGGAGGACAGGGATCCTATGGCTACACCTTC
TRBV5-4,-,TRBJ1-1,TRBD1,CASSSGQGAGMNTEAFF,TGTGCCAGCAGCTCGGGACAGGGGGCAGGAATGAACACTGAAGCTTTCTTT
TRBV3-1,few,TRBJ1-1,-,CASSSMAHTEAFF,TGTGCCAGCAGCTCCATGGCCCACACTGAAGCTTTCTTT
TRBV6-5,-,TRBJ1-6,-,CASSYVGANSPLHF,TGTGCCAGCAGTTACGTCGGTGCGAATTCACCCCTCCACTTT
TRBV28,few,TRBJ2-5,-,CASSFDWQNQETQYF,TGTGCCAGCAGTTTTGATTGGCAGAACCAAGAGACCCAGTACTTC
TRBV7-2,medium-sized,TRBJ1-1,-,CASSLGGQGMNTEAFF,TGTGCCAGCAGCTTAGGGGGGCAGGGCATGAACACTGAAGCTTTCTTT